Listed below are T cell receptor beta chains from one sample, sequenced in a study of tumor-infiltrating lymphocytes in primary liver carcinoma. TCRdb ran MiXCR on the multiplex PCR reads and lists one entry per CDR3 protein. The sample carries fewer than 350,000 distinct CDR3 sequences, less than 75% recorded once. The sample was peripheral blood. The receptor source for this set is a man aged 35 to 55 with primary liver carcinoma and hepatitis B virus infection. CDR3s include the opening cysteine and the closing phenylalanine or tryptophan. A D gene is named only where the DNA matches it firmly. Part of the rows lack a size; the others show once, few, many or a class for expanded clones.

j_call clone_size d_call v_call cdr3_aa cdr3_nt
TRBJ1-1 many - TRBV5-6 CASRQFQGSEAFF TGTGCCAGCAGACAATTCCAGGGTTCTGAAGCTTTCTTT
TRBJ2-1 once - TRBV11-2 CANSLVGYNEQFF TGTGCCAATAGCTTAGTGGGGTACAATGAGCAATTCTTC
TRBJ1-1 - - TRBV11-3 CASSLGSGTKAFF TGTGCCAGCAGCTTAGGCTCCGGGACCAAAGCTTTCTTT
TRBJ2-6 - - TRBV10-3 CAISEELSGASVLTF TGTGCCATCAGTGAAGAACTCTCTGGGGCCAGCGTCCTGACTTTC
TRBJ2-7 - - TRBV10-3 CVISESRAASSYKQYF TGTGTCATCAGTGAGTCGAGGGCGGCAAGCTCCTACAAGCAGTACTTC
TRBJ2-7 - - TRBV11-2 CASSSAGGPYEKYF TGTGCCAGCAGCTCCGCAGGAGGCCCCTACGAGAAGTACTTT
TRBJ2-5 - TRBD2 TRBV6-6 CASSYPGDGRAGFPDQETQYF TGTGCCAGCAGTTACCCCGGGGACGGGAGGGCCGGTTTTCCCGATCAAGAGACCCAGTACTTC
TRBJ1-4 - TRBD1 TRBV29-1 CSVVQGGEKLFF TGCAGCGTCGTACAGGGGGGTGAAAAACTGTTTTTT
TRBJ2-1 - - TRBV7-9 CASSSVGSSYNEQFF TGTGCCAGCAGCTCAGTGGGCAGTTCCTACAATGAGCAGTTCTTC
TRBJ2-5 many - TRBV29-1 CSVAALETQYF TGCAGCGTGGCGGCATTGGAGACCCAGTACTTC
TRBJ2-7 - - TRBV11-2 CDSSWGDSYEHYF TGTGACAGTAGCTGGGGCGACTCCTACGAGCACTACTTC
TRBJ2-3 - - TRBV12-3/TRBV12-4 CASTFQGRVDTQYF TGTGCCAGCACTTTCCAGGGGCGAGTAGATACGCAGTATTTT
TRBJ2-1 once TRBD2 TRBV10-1 CASSESTSGRSSSYNEEFF TGCGCCAGCAGTGAGTCGACTAGCGGGAGGTCCAGCTCCTACAATGAGGAGTTCTTC
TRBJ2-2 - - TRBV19 CASSRRGSGELFF TGTGCCAGTAGTCGGAGAGGGTCCGGGGAGCTGTTTTTT
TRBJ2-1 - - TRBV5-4 CASSSPGPGTIYNEQFF TGTGCCAGCAGCTCACCAGGGCCCGGGACCATTTACAATGAGCAGTTCTTC
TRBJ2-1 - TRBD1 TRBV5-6 CVSSPGQGSYNEQFF TGTGTCAGCAGCCCAGGACAGGGCTCCTACAATGAGCAGTTCTTC
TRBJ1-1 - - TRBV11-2 CASSLGWTFVAFF TGTGCCAGCAGCTTAGGATGGACGTTTGTGGCTTTCTTT
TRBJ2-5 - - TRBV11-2 CASSLMGAENQETQYF TGTGCCAGCAGCTTGATGGGGGCCGAAAACCAAGAGACCCAGTACTTC
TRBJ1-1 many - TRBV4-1 CASSPGPRNTEAFF TGCGCCAGCAGCCCCGGGCCTAGGAACACTGAAGCTTTCTTT
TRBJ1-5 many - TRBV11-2 CASSLMVEQPQHF TGTGCCAGCAGCTTAATGGTCGAACAGCCCCAGCATTTT
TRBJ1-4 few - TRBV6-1 CASLQGSTNEKLFF TGTGCCAGCCTACAGGGCTCAACTAATGAAAAACTGTTTTTT
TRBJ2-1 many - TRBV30 CAWTLSGVAFF TGTGCCTGGACCCTGAGCGGTGTGGCGTTCTTC
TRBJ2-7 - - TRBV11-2 CASSPRQLAYEQYF TGTGCAAGCAGCCCGAGACAGCTGGCCTACGAGCAGTACTTC
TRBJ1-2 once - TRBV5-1 CASSLGTRRRGDGYTF TGCGCCAGCAGCTTGGGGACCAGGAGGCGGGGCGATGGCTACACCTTC
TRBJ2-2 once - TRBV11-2 CASSLGRGTGELLF TGTGCCAGCAGCTTAGGTCGGGGGACCGGGGAGCTGTTGTTT
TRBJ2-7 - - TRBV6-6 CASSSQVNYEQYF TGTGCCAGCAGTTCGCAGGTAAACTACGAGCAGTACTTC
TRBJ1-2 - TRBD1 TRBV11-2 CASSRGTGLYGCTF TGTGCCAGCAGTCGCGGGACAGGGCTCTATGGCTGCACTTTC
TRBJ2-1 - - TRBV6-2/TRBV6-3 CASKWDSSYNEQFF TGTGCCAGCAAATGGGATTCCTCCTACAATGAGCAGTTCTTC
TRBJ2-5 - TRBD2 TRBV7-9 CASSLIRLAGGQIQETEYF TGTGCCAGCAGCTTGATCCGGCTAGCGGGAGGACAGATCCAAGAGACCGAGTACTTC
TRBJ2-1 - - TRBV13 CASSLEPSSNEHFF TGTGCCAGCAGCTTAGAGCCCAGCAGCAATGAGCACTTCTTC
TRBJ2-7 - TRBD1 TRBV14 CASGRTGGRYEQYF TGTGCCAGCGGCCGAACAGGGGGCAGGTACGAGCAGTACTTC
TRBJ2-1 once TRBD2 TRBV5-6 CACSLVAGPYNEQFF TGTGCCTGCAGCTTGGTAGCGGGACCCTACAATGAGCAGTTCTTC
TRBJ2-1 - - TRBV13 CASSVNRGNTNNGQFF TGTGCCAGCAGCGTCAACCGGGGCAACACCAACAATGGGCAGTTCTTC
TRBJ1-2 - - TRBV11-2 CASSSTFQTSIGYAF TGTGCCAGCAGCTCGACGTTCCAGACAAGCATTGGCTACGCCTTC
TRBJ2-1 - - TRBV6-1 CASAQGAFREQFF TGTGCCAGCGCTCAAGGGGCGTTCCGTGAGCAGTTCTTC
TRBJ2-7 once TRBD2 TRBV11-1 CASSLSASGDEQYF TGTGCCAGCAGCTTATCGGCTAGCGGTGACGAGCAGTACTTC
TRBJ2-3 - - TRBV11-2 CASNPTEGGMRHRDTQYF TGTGCCAGCAACCCTACGGAGGGCGGGATGCGACACAGAGATACGCAGTATTTT
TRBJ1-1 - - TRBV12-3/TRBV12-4 CASSLAARNTEAFF TGTGCCAGCAGTTTAGCGGCCAGGAACACTGAAGCTTTCTTT
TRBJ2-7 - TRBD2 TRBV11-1 CASSQGTSGAYEHYF TGTGCCAGCAGCCAAGGGACCAGCGGGGCCTACGAGCATTACTTC
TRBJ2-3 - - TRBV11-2 CASSLDYQGVVALDRQYF TGTGCCAGCAGCTTAGATTACCAGGGAGTGGTAGCTTTAGATAGGCAGTATTTT
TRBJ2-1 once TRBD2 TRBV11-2 CASSLELAGDNEQLF TGTGCCAGCAGTTTAGAGCTAGCGGGAGACAATGAGCAGCTCTTC
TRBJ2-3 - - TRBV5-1 CASSKEVGTQYF TGCGCCAGCTCTAAGGAGGTCGGTACGCAGTATTTT
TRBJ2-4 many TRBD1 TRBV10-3 CAISGGTGGSLAKNIQYF TGTGCCATCAGTGGGGGGACAGGGGGGTCTCTAGCCAAAAACATTCAGTACTTC
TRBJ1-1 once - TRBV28 CANSLPRGTEAFF TGTGCCAACAGTTTACCGAGGGGCACTGAAGCTTTCTTT
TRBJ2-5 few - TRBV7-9 CASSFGSGGETQYF TGTGCCAGCAGCTTCGGGTCCGGCGGGGAGACCCAGTACTTC
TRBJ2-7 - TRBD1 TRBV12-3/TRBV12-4 CDSSRRTGSFEQYF TGTGACAGCAGTCGGAGGACAGGGAGCTTCGAGCAGTACTTC
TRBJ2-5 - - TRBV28 CVSRVLEGNGPAAQETQYF TGTGTCAGCAGGGTCCTTGAGGGAAACGGACCAGCGGCCCAAGAGACCCAGTACTTC
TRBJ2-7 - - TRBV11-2 CANSRTQSYEQHF TGTGCCAACAGCCGAACACAGTCCTACGAGCAGCACTTC
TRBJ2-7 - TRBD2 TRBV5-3 CARSSKREGLYEQYF TGTGCCAGAAGCTCCAAGCGGGAGGGCCTTTACGAGCAGTACTTC
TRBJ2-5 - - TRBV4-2 CANSPAVAGETQYF TGTGCCAACAGCCCTGCAGTTGCCGGGGAGACCCAGTACTTC
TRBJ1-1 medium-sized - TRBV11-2 CASSPDPVLGAFF TGTGCCAGCAGCCCTGATCCCGTCCTCGGGGCTTTCTTT
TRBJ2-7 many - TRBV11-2 CASSSGKDYEQYF TGTGCCAGCAGTTCCGGAAAAGACTACGAGCAGTACTTC
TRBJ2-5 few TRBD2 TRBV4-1 CASSRRGLAEETQYF TGCGCCAGCAGCCGCCGAGGACTAGCGGAAGAGACCCAGTACTTC
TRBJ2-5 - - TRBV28 CASRETGSQETQYF TGTGCCAGTAGGGAAACAGGGTCCCAGGAGACCCAGTACTTC
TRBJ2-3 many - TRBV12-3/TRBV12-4 CASSSPWTPGGDTQYF TGTGCCAGCAGTTCCCCTTGGACCCCGGGTGGCGATACGCAGTATTTT
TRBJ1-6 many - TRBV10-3 CAISESEVTNSPLHF TGTGCCATCAGTGAGTCTGAGGTGACGAATTCACCCCTCCACTTT
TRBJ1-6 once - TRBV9 CASSVGQQPNSLLHF TGTGCCAGCAGCGTAGGACAGCAGCCCAATTCACTCCTCCACTTT
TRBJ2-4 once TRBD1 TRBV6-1 CASRLGIGQGENIQYF TGTGCCAGCAGGCTCGGGATCGGACAGGGGGAAAACATTCAGTACTTT
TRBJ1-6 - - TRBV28 CASSRSTGLGSYNSSLHF TGTGCCAGCAGTCGATCAACAGGGTTGGGCTCCTATAATTCATCCCTCCACTTT
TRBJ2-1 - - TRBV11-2 CASSLDPVVYNGQFF TGTGCCAGCAGCTTAGACCCCGTGGTGTACAATGGGCAGTTCTTC